These 26 T cell receptor beta chains share one sample of origin, sequenced in a study of shared clonotypes between healthy human individuals. The repertoire was sequenced with immunoSEQ multiplex PCR; TCRdb's copy has only in-frame clones and lacks some. The sample has about 2.4 million clones, more than 85% seen once. Sequenced sample: naive CD4+ T cells from PBMCs. Stated subset: CD45RA+ positively selected. These receptors originate from a young man in good health. Some clones in this sample may be carry-over from other donors' samples.

The CDR3 reads CASSQVRLKSNTEAFF. In DNA form, the CDR3 reads TGTGCCAGCAGCCAAGTACGGTTGAAATCGAACACTGAAGCTTTCTTT. This chain links TRBV14 with TRBJ1-1; D not resolved. The CDR3 covers 16 residues. Between the trimmed V and J ends, which lost 1 base and 1 base, there was a span of 13 bases. Germline V gene data show CDR1 as SGHDN and CDR2 as FVKESK.

This clone was detected only once. The junction departs from germline at one end; a sequencing error may be responsible. The rearrangement joins TRBV2 to TRBJ2-7; TRBD2 is a possible D gene (6 bases). Germline V lookup: CDR1 SNHLY, CDR2 FYNNEI. This CDR3 is built from 15 residues. CDR3: CASSGRGDGTYKQYF. The CDR3 nucleotides are TGTGCCAGCAGTGGGCGCGGGGACGGAACCTACAAGCAGTACTTC.

Comments on this clone: The same CDR3 is also encoded by other DNA sequences in this sample. The CDR3 region is CASSLMSGSSYNEQFF. In nucleotides, the CDR3 is TGTGCCAGCAGCCTGATGAGCGGGAGCTCCTACAATGAGCAGTTCTTC. This chain uses TRBV7-2 with TRBJ2-1; 8 bases match TRBD2. The CDR3 has 16 amino acids. V shed 5 bases and J 0 bases; nucleotides not matched to a gene: 6. Germline-derived CDR1 and CDR2 are SGHTA and FQGNSA. Complete variable domain (other parts from reference TRBV7-2 and TRBJ2-1): GAGVSQSPSNKVTEKGKDVELRCDPISGHTALYWYRQSLGQGLEFLIYFQGNSAPDKSGLPSDRFSAERTGGSVSTLTIQRTQQEDSAVYLCASSLMSGSSYNEQFFGPGTRLTVL.

This chain uses TRBV27 with TRBJ2-2, with D tentatively TRBD1 (6 bases). Trimming cost V 1 base and J 0 bases, with 12 bases left between them. The CDR3 is 17 residues long. Germline loops: CDR1 MNHEY, CDR2 SMNVEV (reference sequence). The CDR3 region is CASSLLSGQPNTGELFF. The CDR3 coding sequence is TGTGCCAGCAGTTTATTATCCGGACAGCCGAACACCGGGGAGCTGTTTTTT.

The sample holds one count of this clone. The rearrangement joins TRBV28 to TRBJ1-6; 9 nucleotides agree with TRBD1. The V segment lost 5 bases and the J segment 0 bases; nucleotides outside the gene matches: 11. The germline gives CDR1 MDHEN, CDR2 SYDVKM. There are 19 residues in the CDR3. CDR3 amino acids: CASSPVRGQGLSYNSPLHF. The CDR3 bases are TGTGCCAGCAGTCCCGTCCGGGGACAGGGACTCTCCTATAATTCACCCCTCCACTTT.

V usage is TRBV5-4 and J usage is TRBJ2-7; a weak D match, TRBD1 (5 bases). Trimming removed 1 base from V and 1 base from J, with 12 bases in between. Germline assignment: CDR1 SGHNT and CDR2 YYREEE (reference sequence). The CDR3 has 15 residues. In DNA, the CDR3 is TGTGCCAGCAGCTTGTTGGCAGGGTGGTCCTACGAGCAGTACTTC. Amino acids: CASSLLAGWSYEQYF.

The chain has TRBV28 and TRBJ1-1; unclear D gene. V lost 5 bases, J lost 1 base, and 11 bases lay in between. There are 14 residues in the CDR3. The germline CDR1 and CDR2 sequences are MDHEN and SYDVKM. This CDR3 reads CASSLARTNTEAFF. CDR3 nucleotides: TGTGCCAGCAGTCTAGCAAGGACGAACACTGAAGCTTTCTTT.

The chain recombines TRBV5-1 with TRBJ1-1, with TRBD1 as a possible D gene (5 bases). The CDR3 length is 13 residues. Germline V gene sequence: CDR1 SGHRS, CDR2 YFSETQ. Trimming left V 6 bases short and J 2 bases short, with 11 bases between. CDR3 loop: CASTLTVNTEAFF. The DNA of the CDR3 is TGCGCCAGCACCCTGACAGTTAACACTGAAGCTTTCTTT.

The chain carries TRBV6-5 and TRBJ1-2; 9 bases are a match to TRBD1. The CDR3 runs 15 residues. The trim removed 3 bases at V and 3 bases at J, leaving 5 bases unmatched. Germline V gene sequence: CDR1 MNHEY, CDR2 SVGAGI. CDR3 loop: CASSYDRGVDYGYTF. DNA of the CDR3: TGTGCCAGCAGTTATGACAGGGGGGTTGACTATGGCTACACCTTC.

This rearrangement joins TRBV6-6 to TRBJ2-1; maybe TRBD2 (5 bases). V lost 7 bases and J lost 1, with 14 bases in between. CDR1 and CDR2 from the germline V gene are MNHNY and SVGAGI (reference sequence). This CDR3 has 15 residues. This chain's CDR3 is CASTPQGSSYNEQFF. CDR3 nucleotide sequence: TGTGCCAGCACCCCTCAAGGGAGTTCCTACAATGAGCAGTTCTTC.

The chain joins TRBV19 to TRBJ2-3; perhaps TRBD1 as D (6 bases). The CDR3 has 15 amino acids. V gave up 1 base and J gave up 4 bases, with 12 bases separating them. The germline gives CDR1 LNHDA, CDR2 SQIVND (reference sequence). This CDR3 reads CASSIAGGLADTQYF. The CDR3 coding sequence is TGTGCCAGTAGTATAGCTGGGGGCTTAGCAGATACGCAGTATTTT.

This clone was counted a single time. CDR3 protein: CASSPAFNQPQHF. The CDR3 bases are TGTGCCAGCTCACCAGCGTTCAATCAGCCCCAGCATTTT. The V and J genes are TRBV18 and TRBJ1-5; D unresolved. The CDR3 contains 13 residues. Per germline, CDR1 KGHSH and CDR2 LQKENI. Trimming shortened V by 2 bases and J by 3 bases, and 5 bases separated the two germline ends.

This sequence joins TRBV9 and TRBJ2-1; D is uncertain. Germline-derived CDR1 and CDR2 are SGDLS and YYNGEE. V was clipped by 4 bases and J by 0 bases, with 11 bases between them. The CDR3 sequence is 15 residues long. CDR3 DNA sequence: TGTGCCAGCAGCCCCAAGGTGGGCTCCTACAATGAGCAGTTCTTC. Protein product: CASSPKVGSYNEQFF.

The J gene is TRBJ2-3, the V gene TRBV11-2; D is perhaps TRBD2 (7 bases). V dropped 3 bases and J dropped 1 base, with 11 bases sitting between them. Germline V gene sequence: CDR1 SGHAT, CDR2 FQNNGV. The length of the CDR3 is 15 residues. The CDR3 loop reads CASSFLGGGTDTQYF. CDR3 in DNA: TGTGCCAGCAGCTTTCTAGGGGGGGGCACAGATACGCAGTATTTT. The whole variable domain, remainder taken from reference TRBV11-2 and TRBJ2-3, is EAGVAQSPRYKIIEKRQSVAFWCNPISGHATLYWYQQILGQGPKLLIQFQNNGVVDDSQLPKDRFSAERLKGVDSTLKIQPAKLEDSAVYLCASSFLGGGTDTQYFGPGTRLTVL.

This clone occurred once. The chain has TRBV28 and TRBJ1-2, with 8 nucleotides matching TRBD1. This CDR3 spans 15 amino acids. V shed 8 bases and J 4 bases; nucleotides not matched to a gene: 12. Germline V gene sequence: CDR1 MDHEN, CDR2 SYDVKM. CDR3: CASGGGGQDGYGYTF. The CDR3 DNA reads TGTGCCAGCGGGGGTGGGGGACAGGATGGCTATGGCTACACCTTC.

J is TRBJ2-7 and V is TRBV18, with D possibly TRBD2 on 5 matching bases. CDR1 is KGHSH and CDR2 is LQKENI in the germline V gene. This CDR3 contains 13 residues. Trimming removed 4 bases at V and 7 bases at J, with 14 bases between. The CDR3 protein is CASSLHEGQEQYF. The DNA of the CDR3 is TGTGCCAGCTCACTACATGAGGGTCAGGAGCAGTACTTC.

On this clone itself: An end of the junction differs from the germline gene, which may be a read error. The chain employs TRBV4-2 and TRBJ2-1, with D possibly called TRBD1 or TRBD2 (5 bases each). CDR1 and CDR2 (germline): LGHNA, YNFKEQ. This CDR3 is 15 amino acids long. CDR3 loop: CASRQEWSGGNEQFF. Written as DNA, the CDR3 is TGTGCCAGCAGACAAGAATGGTCTGGGGGCAATGAGCAGTTCTTC.

The rearrangement uses TRBV29-1 and TRBJ2-2; unclear D gene. V lost 0 bases and J 6 bases, leaving 8 bases between the germline ends. The CDR3 is made up of 13 amino acids. CDR1 is SQVTM and CDR2 is ANQGSEA in the germline V gene. This CDR3 is CSVEEFGAGELFF. CDR3 DNA sequence: TGCAGCGTTGAAGAATTTGGGGCCGGGGAGCTGTTTTTT.

This clone was detected a few times. This chain links TRBV29-1 with TRBJ1-2; 8 bases are shared with TRBD1. CDR3 size: 11 residues. Germline values: CDR1 SQVTM, CDR2 ANQGSEA. Trimming removed 4 bases from V and 9 bases from J; junction bases left unmatched: 4. CDR3 protein: CSVVGQGRYTF. CDR3 sequence (DNA): TGCAGCGTTGTTGGACAGGGCCGCTACACCTTC.

The chain couples TRBV14 to TRBJ2-7, with D hard to call. Germline-derived CDR1 and CDR2 are SGHDN and FVKESK. V shed 1 base and J shed 7 bases, with 14 bases lying between them. The CDR3 is 14 residues long. CDR3 residues: CASSQGMSAGEQYF. CDR3 nucleotide sequence: TGTGCCAGCAGCCAAGGCATGTCCGCAGGAGAGCAGTACTTC.

The J gene is TRBJ2-7, the V gene TRBV7-3, with D perhaps matching TRBD1 or TRBD2 (5 bases each). This CDR3 has 14 amino acids. Trimming removed 0 bases at V and 6 bases at J, with 12 bases between. Germline assignment: CDR1 SGHTA and CDR2 FQGTGA. This CDR3 is CASSLTAGSGEQYF. The CDR3 DNA reads TGTGCCAGCAGCTTAACGGCAGGGAGTGGCGAGCAGTACTTC.

The V gene is TRBV5-6, the J gene TRBJ1-1, with 10 bases matching TRBD1. This CDR3 has 14 amino acids. The germline gives CDR1 SGHDT, CDR2 YYEEEE. The junction had 1 base not matched to a gene; V was cut back by 4 bases and J by 1 base. As DNA, the CDR3 is TGTGCCAGCAGCCGGGACAGGGGGAACACTGAAGCTTTCTTT. This gives the protein CASSRDRGNTEAFF.

V usage is TRBV5-1 and J usage is TRBJ2-3, with TRBD2 matching over 8 bases. This CDR3 is built from 16 residues. Germline-derived CDR1 and CDR2 are SGHRS and YFSETQ. The V and J ends lost 0 bases and 5 bases, in that order; junction bases with no gene match: 8. CDR3 nucleotide sequence: TGCGCCAGCAGCTTGGCCGGCGGGAGGTCGGTAGATACGCAGTATTTT. It codes for CASSLAGGRSVDTQYF.

The rearrangement uses TRBV5-6 and TRBJ1-1; D possibly corresponds to TRBD1 (6 bases). The CDR3 has 16 amino acids. Germline values: CDR1 SGHDT, CDR2 YYEEEE. V lost 9 bases to trimming and J lost 1 base, with 22 bases between them. Here the CDR3 DNA reads TGTGCCACTTCAGAAGGGGGGCAACGCCCGAACACTGAAGCTTTCTTT. Its protein product is CATSEGGQRPNTEAFF.

The chain combines TRBV6-5 with TRBJ2-1; D is unresolved. Germline CDR1 and CDR2: MNHEY and SVGAGI. The CDR3 length is 13 residues. V lost 6 bases and J 0 bases, leaving 6 bases between the germline ends. The CDR3, as DNA: TGTGCCAGCAGCAGTTTCTCCTACAATGAGCAGTTCTTC. Translated: CASSSFSYNEQFF.

The gene calls are TRBV5-6 and TRBJ2-6; D unresolved. The CDR3 has 17 residues. Germline loops: CDR1 SGHDT, CDR2 YYEEEE. The V and J ends lost 0 bases and 0 bases respectively, with 10 bases between them. CDR3 DNA: TGTGCCAGCAGCTTGGGTGCTTTTCACTCTGGGGCCAACGTCCTGACTTTC. It translates to CASSLGAFHSGANVLTF.